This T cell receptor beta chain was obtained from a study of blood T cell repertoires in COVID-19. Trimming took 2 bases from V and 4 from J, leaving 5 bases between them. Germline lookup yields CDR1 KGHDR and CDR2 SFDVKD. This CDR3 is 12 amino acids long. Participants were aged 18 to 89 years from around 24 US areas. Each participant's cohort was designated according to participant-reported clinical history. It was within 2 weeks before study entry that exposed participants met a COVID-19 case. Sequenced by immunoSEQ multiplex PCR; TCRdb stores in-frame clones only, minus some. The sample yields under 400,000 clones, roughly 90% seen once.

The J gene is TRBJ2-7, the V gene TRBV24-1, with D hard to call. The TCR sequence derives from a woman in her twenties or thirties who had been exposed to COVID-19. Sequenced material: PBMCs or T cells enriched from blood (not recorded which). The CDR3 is CATSDSSYEQYF. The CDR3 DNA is TGTGCCACCAGTGATTCTAGTTACGAGCAGTACTTC.